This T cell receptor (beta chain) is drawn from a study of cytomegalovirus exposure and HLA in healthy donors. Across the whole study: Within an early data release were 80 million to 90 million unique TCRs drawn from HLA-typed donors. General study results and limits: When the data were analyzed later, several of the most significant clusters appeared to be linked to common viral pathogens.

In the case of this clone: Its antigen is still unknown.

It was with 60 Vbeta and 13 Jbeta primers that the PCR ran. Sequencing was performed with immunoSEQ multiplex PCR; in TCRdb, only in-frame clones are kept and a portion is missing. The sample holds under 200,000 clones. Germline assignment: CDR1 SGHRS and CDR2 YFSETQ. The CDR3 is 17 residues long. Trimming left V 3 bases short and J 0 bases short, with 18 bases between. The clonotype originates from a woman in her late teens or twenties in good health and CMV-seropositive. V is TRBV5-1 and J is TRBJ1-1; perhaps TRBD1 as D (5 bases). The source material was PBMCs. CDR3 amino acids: CASSYGGRALMNTEAFF. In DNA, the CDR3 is TGCGCCAGCAGCTACGGCGGCAGGGCCCTTATGAACACTGAAGCTTTCTTT.